The sequence of this T cell receptor (beta chain) was determined in a study of regulatory T cells in long-lasting Graves disease. In the study overall: Antithyroid drugs had been taken under 3 months by newly diagnosed Graves' patients. Study-wide results and limits: When disease was persistent, TRBV28, TRBJ1-2 and TRBJ2-5 were the favored segments.

Construction of TCR beta libraries relied on iRepertoire HTBI primers and on Arm-PCR targeting CDR3 regions. TCRdb re-analysed the multiplex PCR reads in MiXCR, keeping a single row per CDR3 protein. The sample lists 400,000 to 500,000 distinct CDR3 sequences, 15% seen once, with about 8% in the top ten. The time point here: newly diagnosed GD, antithyroid drugs for less than 3 months. There was RNA extracted from PBMCs, and the TCR library was made from it. CDR1 is SGHTA, CDR2 FQGNSA, per germline. Trimming at V came to 7 bases and at J to 3 bases, leaving 6 bases not matched to a gene. CDR3 length equals 14 residues. About this clonotype itself: Its specificity is not known. One base away lies a much larger clone, so this may be a sequencing read error. Since no conserved phenylalanine or tryptophan closes the CDR3, a read error is the likely cause.

Separately, the same data were catalogued under a study of T cells in Graves' hyperthyroidism and ophthalmopathy.

This TCR was recovered from a woman aged 40 to 50 with Graves disease. This rearrangement joins TRBV7-2 to TRBJ2-1, with 7 positions matching TRBD2. The material was peripheral blood mononuclear cells (PBMCs), obtained at new diagnosis, from a patient treated with antithyroid drugs. CDR3 in amino acids: CASTTGLNYNEQFS. The DNA for the CDR3 is TGTGCCAGCACCACGGGACTAAACTACAATGAGCAGTTCTCC.